The text below deals with one T cell receptor beta chain. No antigen is known for it. These data belong to a study of OX40 agonist ivuxolimab in advanced cancers. As for the study in general: The dose-escalation cohort had hepatocellular carcinoma, melanoma, renal cell or head and neck cancer. Among those treated, three patients had partial responses, one with hepatocellular carcinoma and two with cutaneous melanoma. Study-wide points: At doses 0.1 to 3.0 mg/kg, CD4+ and CD8+ clones expanded.

Excluded were patients having autoimmune disease history or systemic immunosuppression. Clones were sequenced by immunoSEQ multiplex PCR, and TCRdb holds only the in-frame ones, with some missing. The table has tens of thousands of clones, roughly 90% seen once; the top ten hold approximately 0.98%. V lost 3 bases to trimming and J lost 7 bases; unmatched junction nucleotides: 9. CDR3 length: 15 residues. Germline V gene lookup returns CDR1 WNHNN and CDR2 SYGVQD (reference sequence). The sample in question was CD4+ or CD8+ T cells sorted from blood, obtained in a trial of the OX40 agonist ivuxolimab. This clonotype was obtained from an adult with an advanced solid tumor such as melanoma, head and neck, liver or kidney cancer. The V and J genes are TRBV10-1 and TRBJ2-1; 7 bases match TRBD2. This chain's CDR3 is CASSDGLVVSNEQFF. In DNA form, the CDR3 reads TGCGCCAGCAGTGACGGACTAGTGGTTTCAAATGAGCAGTTCTTC.